This T cell receptor beta chain came from a study of blood T cell repertoires in COVID-19. For the study at large: Samples taken during acute and convalescent COVID-19 were collected in the United States, Italy and Spain.

The repertoire was sequenced with immunoSEQ multiplex PCR; TCRdb's copy has only in-frame clones and lacks some. Of some 250,000 clones listed, roughly nine tenths are singletons. The CDR3 has 16 residues. Germline V gene sequence: CDR1 SGHRS, CDR2 YFSETQ. V shed 0 bases, J shed 3 bases, and the junction held 5 bases outside the gene matches. The sequence was obtained from a man between 60 and 70 years old with acute or convalescent COVID-19. The chain is built from TRBV5-1 and TRBJ1-4; 7 bases align to TRBD1. Material for sequencing was peripheral blood. CDR3 DNA sequence: TGCGCCAGCAGCTTGGGGCCTACAGGGGCTAATGAAAAACTGTTTTTT. Translated, it gives CASSLGPTGANEKLFF.